Each of the 4 T cell receptor beta chains below was sequenced from the same sample in a study of T cells in Graves' hyperthyroidism and ophthalmopathy. Regions amplified from RNA transcripts were the TCR beta CDR3 regions. The study used the HTBI primer set for a first-round RT-PCR of the TCR CDR3. TCRdb re-derived calls from the multiplex PCR reads in MiXCR, one entry per CDR3 protein. This table holds fewer than 250,000 distinct CDR3 sequences, more than 15% found once. Sequenced sample: blood. These TCRs come from a man between 45 and 60 years old with Graves' hyperthyroidism.

This clonotype was counted many times. The chain couples TRBV30 to TRBJ2-1; 7 bases fit TRBD1. The CDR3 has 14 amino acids. Germline V gives CDR1 GTSNPN, CDR2 SVGIG (reference sequence). J gave up 7 bases and V 5 bases, and 11 bases lay outside the gene matches. The CDR3 sequence is CAWCSRQGWNEQFF. CDR3 DNA: TGTGCCTGGTGTAGCCGACAGGGTTGGAATGAGCAGTTCTTC.

The V and J genes are TRBV11-1 and TRBJ2-1, with 9 bases identical to TRBD1. This CDR3 is 16 amino acids long. Trimming cost V 1 base and J 6 bases; bases outside gene matches: 7. CDR1 and CDR2 (germline): SGHAT, FQDESV (reference sequence). CDR3 amino acids: CASSLGTGDYSNEQFF. Here the CDR3 DNA reads TGTGCCAGCAGCTTAGGGACAGGGGATTATTCCAATGAGCAGTTCTTC.

This clonotype was observed many times. The chain uses TRBV29-1 and TRBJ1-1; tentative D call: TRBD1 (6 bases). V lost 4 bases and J lost 1, with 19 bases in between. Germline V gene lookup returns CDR1 SQVTM and CDR2 ANQGSEA. The CDR3 loop spans 16 amino acids. As DNA, the CDR3 is TGCAGCGTTGGTCGGTCCTTTCGGGGGGCGAACACTGAAGCTTTCTTT. Residues: CSVGRSFRGANTEAFF.

This chain links TRBV11-2 with TRBJ2-5; 8 bases map to TRBD1. V was clipped by 5 bases and J by 5 bases; unmatched bases: 10. The CDR3 totals 15 residues. Looked up from germline, CDR1 is SGHAT and CDR2 is FQNNGV. CDR3 nucleotides: TGTGCCAGCAGCCCTCATATCCGACAGGGGGAGACCCAGTACTTC. Its translation is CASSPHIRQGETQYF.